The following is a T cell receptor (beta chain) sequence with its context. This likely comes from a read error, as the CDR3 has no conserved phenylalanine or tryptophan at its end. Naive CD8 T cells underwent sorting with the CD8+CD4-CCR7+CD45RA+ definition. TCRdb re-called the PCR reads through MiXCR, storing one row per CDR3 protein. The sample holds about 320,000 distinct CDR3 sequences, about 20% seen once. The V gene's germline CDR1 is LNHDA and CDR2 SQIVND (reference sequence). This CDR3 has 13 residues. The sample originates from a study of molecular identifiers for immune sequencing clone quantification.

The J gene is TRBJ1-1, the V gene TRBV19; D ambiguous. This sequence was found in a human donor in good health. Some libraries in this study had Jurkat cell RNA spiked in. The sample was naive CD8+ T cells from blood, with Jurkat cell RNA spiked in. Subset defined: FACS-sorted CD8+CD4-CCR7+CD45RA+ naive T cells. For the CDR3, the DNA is TGTGCCAGTAGTATAGCGGCGAACACTAAAGCTTTCCTT. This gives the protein CASSIAANTKAFL.